This T cell receptor (beta chain) appears in the sequencing data of a study of shared clonotypes between healthy human individuals. In the study overall: Samples came from two female and a few male donors aged 18 to 49. Points from the study as a whole: Having only a few donors restricted how much genetic and exposure-history diversity was captured. Richness estimates generally favored naive over memory subsets.

Germline CDR1 is MNHNS and CDR2 is SASEGT. The ends were cut back, 8 bases at V and 4 bases at J, with 18 bases in the middle. CDR3 size: 15 residues. With regard to this clone: Its cognate antigen is unknown.

Profiled with immunoSEQ multiplex PCR; TCRdb holds only in-frame clones, not every one. The sample carries approximately 95,000 clones, around two thirds recorded once. The origin of this receptor is a man aged 30 to 45 in good health. Sequencing input: memory CD8+ T cells sorted from blood. The subset denotes: CD45RO+ cells pooled with CCR7-negative TemRA cells. The chain joins TRBV6-1 to TRBJ2-1; D possibly corresponds to TRBD1 (6 bases). CDR3 bases: TGTGCCAGCCGACTTGAGGGGGAGCTATACAATGAGCAGTTCTTC. This translates into CASRLEGELYNEQFF.